This entry lists 3 T cell receptor beta chains sequenced from one sample in a study of T cells in localized non-small cell lung cancer. Using immunoSEQ multiplex PCR, the repertoire was profiled, and TCRdb retains in-frame clones only, with some absent. The sample lists about 4,400 clones, 20% to 25% occurring once. The source was lung tumor tissue, collected before any cancer treatment. The receptors stem from a female donor at least 60 years old with stage I lung adenocarcinoma.

A few counts support this clone. V usage is TRBV5-1 and J usage is TRBJ2-5; 9 bases map to TRBD1. Unmatched junction bases numbered 5, after V lost 4 bases and J lost 4 bases. The CDR3 is 14 residues long. In germline, CDR1 is SGHRS, CDR2 YFSETQ. This CDR3 is CASSPTGGGETQYF. CDR3 DNA: TGCGCCAGCAGCCCGACAGGGGGTGGAGAGACCCAGTACTTC.

This clone is categorized as medium-sized (0.01 to 0.1%). This chain links TRBV11-3 with TRBJ1-4; 9 positions agree with TRBD1. Germline V gene lookup returns CDR1 SGHNT and CDR2 YENEEA. V gave up 5 bases and J gave up 6 bases; unmatched junction bases: 4. The CDR3 is made up of 14 amino acids. CDR3 residues: CASSLGTGYEKLFF. CDR3 in DNA: TGTGCCAGCAGCCTTGGGACAGGGTATGAAAAACTGTTTTTT.

This clone is medium-sized (0.01 to 0.1%) within its sample. The chain recombines TRBV9 with TRBJ2-5; tentatively, D is TRBD2 (5 bases). The V gene lost 5 bases and the J gene lost 5 bases, with 13 bases spanning the gap. Germline CDR1 and CDR2: SGDLS and YYNGEE. The CDR3 is 13 residues long. The CDR3 here is CASSVRERETQYF. As DNA, the CDR3 is TGTGCCAGCAGTGTGAGGGAGAGGGAGACCCAGTACTTC.